This TCR beta chain emerged from a study of T cell repertoires in cytomegalovirus infection (dated by TCRdb to between 2017 and 2020). Concerning the study at large: Recently identified HLA-C-restricted CMV epitopes, whose presentation resists viral immunomodulation, were targeted by peptide stimulations together with well-studied HLA-B-restricted epitopes. The HLA type of each donor mattered for the analysis, because public TCR beta signatures pointed to carriage of CMV infection along with the matching HLA type.

Worth noting for this clonotype: Its target antigen remains unknown. Base-call qualities are not available, and no considerably larger clone is one nucleotide away.

Study-level results and caveats: The ex vivo response was dominated by HLA-C-restricted CMV-specific TCR beta clonotypes, which also provided the single most frequent clonotype in two of eight donors. Cumulative frequency of public TCR beta family members discriminated carriers of CMV infection plus the relevant HLA type in this cohort and an independent approximately 400-donor cohort.

What this sample's treatment or condition label stands for: in vitro stimulation with specific CMV peptide epitopes to enrich CMV-specific T cells. Here V drops 5 bases and J drops 6 bases, and the junction holds 10 bases not matched to any gene. CDR1 and CDR2, per the germline V gene (reference sequence), are PRHDT and FYEKMQ. There are 14 amino acids in the CDR3, from cysteine to phenylalanine inclusive. The sequence is cut down to CDR3 DNA, 42 bases in frame from base 1. These reads were obtained on an Illumina HiSeq 1500. Starting from the raw public reads, TCRdb applied fastp trimming at Q25, assembled clones with MiXCR and retained in-frame beta chains. Rows matching on CDR3 protein sequence are summarized as one entry with the most common DNA and genes. The sample table lists approximately 1,000,000 distinct CDR3 sequences, under 40% of them with a count of one. The biggest ten clones account for 13% of the sample.

The origin of this receptor is a human donor in good health (CMV status not recorded). Some clones in this sample may be carry-over from other donors' samples. Sequencing used cultured CD8+ T cells from PBMCs, obtained from culture after CMV antigen stimulation. Recombination joined TRBV13 with TRBJ2-7, with 7 central nucleotides matching TRBD1. The nucleotide sequence reads TGTGCCAGCAGCCAAAGACAGGGCCTAAGCGAGCAGTACTTC. It encodes CASSQRQGLSEQYF.